The clone carrying this T cell receptor beta chain was counted at least ten times. Its antigen is currently unknown. The time point denotes: persistent/refractory GD, antithyroid drugs over 5 years with positive TRAb. PBMC RNA was the source of the TCR library. Libraries of TCR beta came from iRepertoire HTBI primers plus Arm-PCR of CDR3 regions. TCRdb reprocessed the multiplex PCR reads via MiXCR and lists one record per CDR3 protein. Of around 430,000 distinct CDR3 sequences in the sample, approximately 23% were seen once. This sample is drawn from a study of regulatory T cells in long-lasting Graves disease. Regarding the study as a whole: Having few samples may have compromised the accuracy.

The CDR3 has 14 residues. Trimming took off 2 bases at V and 2 bases at J, with 6 bases between the two ends. The TCR comes from a female donor with Graves disease. This sample comprised peripheral blood mononuclear cells (PBMCs), obtained when the disease was refractory, from a patient treated with antithyroid drugs. V usage is TRBV12-3 or TRBV12-4 and J usage is TRBJ2-2; D possibly corresponds to TRBD2 (5 bases). CDR3 sequence (DNA): TGTGCCAGCAGTTTACGGGGAAACACCGGGGAGCTGTTTTTT. Encoded protein: CASSLRGNTGELFF.